This TCR beta chain was sequenced in a study of shared T cell receptors in the human thymus. Clones were read by immunoSEQ multiplex PCR, and TCRdb kept only the in-frame ones, dropping some. The sample lists some 640,000 clones, approximately 89% seen once, with 0.0094% in the top ten. This CDR3 is 13 amino acids long. Trimming removed 7 bases from V and 5 bases from J; junction bases left unmatched: 4. Germline CDR1 MNHEY, CDR2 SMNVEV (reference sequence). Another study also made use of these data, one on human thymus T cells. That paper notes: Healthy Finnish infants undergoing corrective surgery for congenital heart defects were used as donors. Unrelated people showed highly overlapping thymic repertoires, related research reported.

V is TRBV27 and J is TRBJ2-1; 8 nucleotides agree with TRBD1. This clonotype was sampled from a boy under two years old with a congenital heart defect. Sequenced input: thymocytes. CDR3 sequence (DNA): TGTGCCAGCAAGGACAGGGAAGACAATGAGCAGTTCTTC. This encodes CASKDREDNEQFF.